This T cell receptor (beta chain) was captured by sequencing in a study of cytomegalovirus exposure and HLA in healthy donors. Healthy bone marrow donors supplied every sample. With 4 bases removed from V and 5 bases from J, the gap between germline ends came to 4 bases. The CDR3 totals 11 residues. CDR1 and CDR2 from the germline V gene are SGHAT and FQDESV (reference sequence). The PCR made use of 60 Vbeta and 13 Jbeta primers. The assay was immunoSEQ multiplex PCR, and TCRdb's table has in-frame clones only and misses some. The sample lists over 150,000 clones, just under 85% occurring once. This receptor was obtained from a girl aged 10-17 years in good health and CMV-seropositive. The chain uses TRBV11-1 and TRBJ2-3; D is uncertain. Sequencing input: PBMCs. The CDR3 DNA is TGTGCCAGCAGCTACTTAGATACGCAGTATTTT. Its translation is CASSYLDTQYF.